This note documents a single T cell receptor beta chain sequence. The data were taken from a study of shared clonotypes between healthy human individuals. It was into CD45RA+ naive and CD45RA-negative memory subsets that the CD4+ cells were split. V lost 8 bases, J lost 7 bases, and 11 bases lay in between. The CDR3 runs to 12 residues. CDR1 and CDR2 from the germline V gene are ENHRY and SYGVKD. Some clones are missing from TCRdb's copy, which holds only in-frame ones; the method was immunoSEQ multiplex PCR. The sample contains over 2 million clones, 85% to 95% of which appear only once. The chain links TRBV10-3 to TRBJ2-2; D remains ambiguous. The source material was naive CD4+ T cells from PBMCs. Subset described: CD45RA+ positively selected. This clonotype was sampled from a man younger than 35 in good health. Some clones in this sample may be carry-over from other donors' samples. The DNA for the CDR3 is TGTGCCATCTCAAGCACAAACGGGGAGCTGTTTTTT. It encodes CAISSTNGELFF.